The clone carrying this TCR beta chain was seen a few times. Its specificity is not known. Amplification of TCR alpha and beta CDR3 regions from RNA used iRepertoire nested multiplex PCR. TCRdb independently ran MiXCR on the multiplex PCR reads; one entry per CDR3 protein. The repertoire consists of about 130,000 distinct CDR3 sequences, with 24% occurring once and the leading ten covering 27%. V was trimmed by 0 bases and J by 6 bases, leaving 17 bases between them. Germline lookup yields CDR1 MNHEY and CDR2 SVGEGT. The CDR3 is made up of 16 amino acids. The sample comes from a study of glioma-infiltrating T cells. General study findings and limits: CDR3 overlap between tissue and blood was very small.

This chain links TRBV6-2 or TRBV6-3 with TRBJ1-2; a weak D match, TRBD1 (6 bases). The sample was glioma tissue, nonneoplastic brain tissue, or PBMCs (not recorded which). The origin of this receptor is a human donor with low-grade glioma or glioblastoma, undergoing nonglioma brain surgery, or in good health (not recorded which). The chain's CDR3 is CASSYSIFARGNGYTF. In DNA form, the CDR3 reads TGTGCCAGCAGTTACTCGATTTTTGCAAGGGGGAATGGCTACACCTTC.